The clone carrying this TCR beta chain came up a few times. CDR3 length: 16 residues. V was clipped by 0 bases and J by 4 bases; unmatched bases: 9. Germline V gene sequence: CDR1 SGHRS, CDR2 YFSETQ. Clinical history reported by participants formed the basis on which cohorts were assigned. The data derive from a study of blood T cell repertoires in COVID-19. The repertoire was sequenced with immunoSEQ multiplex PCR; TCRdb's copy has only in-frame clones and lacks some. The repertoire holds about 170,000 clones, with about 83% as singletons. V gene TRBV5-1 combines with J gene TRBJ2-5, with 7 nucleotides matching TRBD2. The sequencing input was PBMCs or T cells enriched from blood (not recorded which). The receptor was isolated from a woman between 45 and 60 years old in a cohort exposed to, infected with or recovered from COVID-19 (not recorded which). The CDR3 sequence: CASSLEYSGWLETQYF. For the CDR3, the DNA is TGCGCCAGCAGCTTGGAGTATAGCGGGTGGTTAGAGACCCAGTACTTC.